This T cell receptor (beta chain) was found in a study of cytomegalovirus exposure and HLA in healthy donors. General observations from the study: The study dropped some indistinguishable V segments, TRBV6-2 and TRBV6-3 among them.

As regards this clone: The antigen remains undetermined.

It was with 60 Vbeta and 13 Jbeta primers that the PCR ran. Data came from immunoSEQ multiplex PCR; TCRdb stores just in-frame clones and leaves some out. The profile covers about 200,000 clones, with roughly 84% appearing a single time and around 1.7% taken by the ten largest. The CDR3 length is 15 residues. Trimming shortened V by 4 bases and J by 2 bases, and 9 bases separated the two germline ends. Germline V gene sequence: CDR1 KGHSH, CDR2 LQKENI. The chain recombines TRBV18 with TRBJ2-6, with D perhaps matching TRBD2 (5 bases). The clonotype originates from a man aged 45 to 65 in good health and CMV-seronegative. The sequencing sample was made of PBMCs. CDR3 residues: CASSRQEAGANVLTF. The CDR3 DNA reads TGTGCCAGCTCACGTCAGGAGGCTGGGGCCAACGTCCTGACTTTC.